These 4 T cell receptor beta chains share one sample of origin, sequenced in a study of cytomegalovirus exposure and HLA in healthy donors. With 60 Vbeta and 13 Jbeta primers, the PCR was carried out. The protocol was immunoSEQ multiplex PCR, while the TCRdb copy is restricted to in-frame clones and leaves out a portion. The sample holds 95,000 to 150,000 clones. The material sequenced was PBMCs. The receptors were gathered from a man in his forties in good health and CMV-seronegative.

V and J are TRBV19 and TRBJ2-1, with TRBD2 matching 9 bases. In germline, CDR1 is LNHDA, CDR2 SQIVND (reference sequence). This CDR3 spans 17 amino acids. V lost 4 bases and J lost 2; bases outside the gene matches: 9. The CDR3 loop reads CASSRGRAGGTYNEQFF. CDR3 in DNA: TGTGCCAGTAGTAGGGGGAGAGCGGGGGGCACCTACAATGAGCAGTTCTTC. The whole variable domain, filled in from reference TRBV19 and TRBJ2-1, reads DGGITQSPKYLFRKEGQNVTLSCEQNLNHDAMYWYRQDPGQGLRLIYYSQIVNDFQKGDIAEGYSVSREKKESFPLTVTSAQKNPTAFYLCASSRGRAGGTYNEQFFGPGTRLTVL.

Concerning this clone: Relative to the germline gene, one junction end is altered; a read error may explain this. The DNA for the CDR3 is TGTGCTAGCAGCCTAGGTCTGGCGGTTAGCACAGATACGCAGTATTTT. Amino acid sequence: CASSLGLAVSTDTQYF. V usage is TRBV7-7 and J usage is TRBJ2-3; D gene uncertain. The germline gives CDR1 SSHAT, CDR2 FNYEAQ (reference sequence). This CDR3 comprises 16 residues.

The chain combines TRBV30 with TRBJ2-1, with 9 bases identical to TRBD2. The germline V gene encodes CDR1 GTSNPN and CDR2 SVGIG (reference sequence). Trimming took 0 bases from V and 0 from J; bases not matched to a gene: 6. This CDR3 has 17 residues. CDR3 protein: CAWSVRLAGVSYNEQFF. The DNA of the CDR3 is TGTGCCTGGAGTGTACGTTTAGCGGGGGTCTCCTACAATGAGCAGTTCTTC.

The genes are TRBV10-3 and TRBJ2-7; TRBD2 matches at 8 bases. The V gene's germline CDR1 is ENHRY and CDR2 SYGVKD. The CDR3 sequence is 13 residues long. J lost 5 bases, V lost 10 bases, and 10 bases had no gene match. This CDR3 is CATFRGGADEQYF. CDR3 nucleotides: TGTGCCACCTTTCGGGGGGGGGCTGACGAGCAGTACTTC.